These 3 T cell receptor beta chains share one sample of origin, sequenced in a study of blood T cell repertoires in COVID-19. TCRdb's table, derived via immunoSEQ multiplex PCR, lists solely in-frame clones and lacks some. The data hold 90,000 to 130,000 clones, with around 82% observed a single time. Sequencing input: peripheral blood. The receptors originated from a woman aged 60 to 75 with acute or convalescent COVID-19.

The chain uses TRBV11-3 and TRBJ1-2; TRBD1 agrees at 7 bases. This CDR3 contains 13 residues. Trimming cost V 5 bases and J 8 bases; bases outside gene matches: 8. Germline V gene lookup returns CDR1 SGHNT and CDR2 YENEEA. In nucleotides, the CDR3 is TGTGCCAGCAGCGTTACGACAGGGTTCGGCTACACCTTC. It is translated as CASSVTTGFGYTF.

V is TRBV7-2 and J is TRBJ1-2, with D unclear. CDR3 length: 12 amino acids. In germline, CDR1 is SGHTA, CDR2 FQGNSA. Between the trimmed V and J ends, which lost 5 bases and 8 bases, there was a span of 12 bases. The CDR3 is CASSPGERGYTF. DNA of the CDR3: TGTGCCAGCAGCCCCGGGGAAAGGGGCTACACCTTC.

This clone was seen more than once but under ten times. The chain links TRBV7-3 to TRBJ1-6; D is possibly TRBD1 (6 bases). This CDR3 has 14 residues. The germline CDR1 and CDR2 sequences are SGHTA and FQGTGA. Trimming left V 2 bases short and J 7 bases short, with 9 bases between. The CDR3 loop reads CASSLQGLNSPLHF. Here the CDR3 DNA reads TGTGCCAGCAGCTTACAGGGGCTAAATTCACCCCTCCACTTT.